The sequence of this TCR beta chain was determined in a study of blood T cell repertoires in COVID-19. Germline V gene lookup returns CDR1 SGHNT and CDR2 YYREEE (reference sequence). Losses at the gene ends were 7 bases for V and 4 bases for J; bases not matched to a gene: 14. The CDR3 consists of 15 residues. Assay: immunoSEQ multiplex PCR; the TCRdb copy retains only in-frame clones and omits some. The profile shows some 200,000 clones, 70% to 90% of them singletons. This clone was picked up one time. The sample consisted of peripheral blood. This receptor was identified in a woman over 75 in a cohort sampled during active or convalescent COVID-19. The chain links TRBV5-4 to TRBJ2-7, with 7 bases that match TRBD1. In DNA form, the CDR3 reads TGTGCCAGCGGGGACAGTTCAAAATCCTTATACGAGCAGTACTTC. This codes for CASGDSSKSLYEQYF.